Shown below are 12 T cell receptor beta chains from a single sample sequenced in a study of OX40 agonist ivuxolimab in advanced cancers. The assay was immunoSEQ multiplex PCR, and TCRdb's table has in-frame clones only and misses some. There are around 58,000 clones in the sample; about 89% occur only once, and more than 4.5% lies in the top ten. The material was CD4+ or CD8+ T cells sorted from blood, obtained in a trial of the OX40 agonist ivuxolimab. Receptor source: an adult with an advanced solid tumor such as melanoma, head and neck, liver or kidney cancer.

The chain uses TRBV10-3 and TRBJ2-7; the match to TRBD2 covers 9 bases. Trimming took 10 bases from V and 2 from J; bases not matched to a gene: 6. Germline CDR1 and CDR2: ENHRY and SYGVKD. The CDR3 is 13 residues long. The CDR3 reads CATKAGGTYEQYF. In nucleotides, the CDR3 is TGTGCCACCAAAGCGGGGGGTACCTACGAGCAGTACTTC.

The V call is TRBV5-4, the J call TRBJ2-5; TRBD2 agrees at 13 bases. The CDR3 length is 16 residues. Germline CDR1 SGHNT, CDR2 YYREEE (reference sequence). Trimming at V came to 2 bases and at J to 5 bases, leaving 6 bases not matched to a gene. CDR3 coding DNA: TGTGCCAGCAGCTTAGGACTAGCGGGAGCGAAGGAGACCCAGTACTTC. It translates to CASSLGLAGAKETQYF.

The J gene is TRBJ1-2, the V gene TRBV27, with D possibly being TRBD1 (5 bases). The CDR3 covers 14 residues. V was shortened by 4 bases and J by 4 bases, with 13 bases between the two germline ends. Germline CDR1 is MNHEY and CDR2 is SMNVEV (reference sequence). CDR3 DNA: TGTGCCAGCAGTTCCACTCCAAGGGGCTATGGCTACACCTTC. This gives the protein CASSSTPRGYGYTF.

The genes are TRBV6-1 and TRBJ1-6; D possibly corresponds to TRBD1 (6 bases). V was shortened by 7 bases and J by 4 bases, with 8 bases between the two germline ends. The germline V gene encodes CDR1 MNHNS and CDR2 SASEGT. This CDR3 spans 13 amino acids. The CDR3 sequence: CASKGQYNSPLHF. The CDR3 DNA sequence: TGTGCCAGCAAAGGACAGTATAATTCACCCCTCCACTTT.

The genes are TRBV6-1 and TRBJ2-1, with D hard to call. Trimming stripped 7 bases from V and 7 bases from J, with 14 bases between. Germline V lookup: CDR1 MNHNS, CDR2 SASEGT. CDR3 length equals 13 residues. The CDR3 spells CASIERSDNEQFF. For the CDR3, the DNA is TGTGCCAGCATTGAGCGTTCCGATAATGAGCAGTTCTTC.

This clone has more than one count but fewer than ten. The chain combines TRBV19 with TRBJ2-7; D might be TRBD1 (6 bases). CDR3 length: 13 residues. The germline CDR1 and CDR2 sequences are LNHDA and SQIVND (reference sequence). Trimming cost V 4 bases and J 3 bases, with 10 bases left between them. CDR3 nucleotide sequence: TGTGCCAGTAGTAACCAGGGGCTCTACGAGCAGTACTTC. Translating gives CASSNQGLYEQYF.

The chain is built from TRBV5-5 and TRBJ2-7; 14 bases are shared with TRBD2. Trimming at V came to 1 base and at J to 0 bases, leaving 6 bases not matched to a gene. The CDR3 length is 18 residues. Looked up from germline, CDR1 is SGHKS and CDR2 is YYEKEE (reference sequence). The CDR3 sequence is CASSLRTSGGPSSYEQYF. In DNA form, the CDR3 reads TGTGCCAGCAGCTTGAGGACTAGCGGGGGGCCGAGCTCCTACGAGCAGTACTTC.

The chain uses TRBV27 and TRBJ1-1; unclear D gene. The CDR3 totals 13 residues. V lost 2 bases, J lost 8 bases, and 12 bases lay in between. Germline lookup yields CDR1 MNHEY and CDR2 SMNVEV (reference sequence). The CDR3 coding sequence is TGTGCCAGCAGTTTACTGACCGCTAGGGAAGCTTTCTTT. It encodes CASSLLTAREAFF.

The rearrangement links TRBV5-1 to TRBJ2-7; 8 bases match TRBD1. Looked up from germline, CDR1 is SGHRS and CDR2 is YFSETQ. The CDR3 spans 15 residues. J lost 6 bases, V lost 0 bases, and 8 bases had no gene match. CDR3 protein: CASSLAGGPQGEQYF. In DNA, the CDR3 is TGCGCCAGCAGCTTGGCAGGGGGCCCACAGGGCGAGCAGTACTTC.

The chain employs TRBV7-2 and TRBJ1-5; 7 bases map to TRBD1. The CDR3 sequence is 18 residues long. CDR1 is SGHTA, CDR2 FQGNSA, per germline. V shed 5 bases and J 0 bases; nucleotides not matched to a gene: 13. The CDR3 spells CASSKHSQTGYSNQPQHF. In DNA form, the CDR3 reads TGTGCCAGCAGCAAACATTCCCAGACAGGGTATAGCAATCAGCCCCAGCATTTT.

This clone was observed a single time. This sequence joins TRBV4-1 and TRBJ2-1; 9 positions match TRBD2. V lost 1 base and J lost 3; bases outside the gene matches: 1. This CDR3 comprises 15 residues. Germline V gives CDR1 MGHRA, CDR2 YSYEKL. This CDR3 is CASSQVSGGYNEQFF. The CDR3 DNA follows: TGCGCCAGCAGCCAAGTTAGCGGGGGCTACAATGAGCAGTTCTTC.

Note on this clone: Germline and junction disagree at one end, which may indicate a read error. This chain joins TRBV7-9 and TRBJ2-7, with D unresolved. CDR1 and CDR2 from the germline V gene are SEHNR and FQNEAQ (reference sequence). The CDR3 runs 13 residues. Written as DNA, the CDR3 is TGTGCCAGCAGCATAGCCCCGGTAGGCGAGCAGTACTTC. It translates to CASSIAPVGEQYF.